This TCR beta chain was recovered during a study of glioma-infiltrating T cells. Study-level points and caveats: Tissue-blood divergence was below expectation in non-neoplastic patients, above in gliomas.

From germline, CDR1 is MNHNS and CDR2 SASEGT. Trimming cost V 6 bases and J 6 bases; bases outside gene matches: 10. This CDR3 is 14 amino acids long. Ten or more counts support this clonotype. Its target is not known. TCR alpha and beta CDR3 regions were amplified from RNA using iRepertoire nested multiplex PCR. One-step reverse transcription and amplification started from around 100-400 ng of tissue mRNA or PBMC total RNA. TCRdb used MiXCR to reprocess the multiplex PCR reads, holding one entry per CDR3 protein. The sample has some 120,000 distinct CDR3 sequences, less than 30% seen once. The clonotype comes from a human donor with low-grade glioma or glioblastoma, undergoing nonglioma brain surgery, or in good health (not recorded which). The rearrangement joins TRBV6-1 to TRBJ1-1, with 7 bases matching TRBD1. Input material: glioma tissue, nonneoplastic brain tissue, or PBMCs (not recorded which). CDR3 loop: CASRRTTGFPEAFF. As DNA, the CDR3 is TGTGCCAGCAGGAGAACGACAGGGTTCCCTGAAGCTTTCTTT.